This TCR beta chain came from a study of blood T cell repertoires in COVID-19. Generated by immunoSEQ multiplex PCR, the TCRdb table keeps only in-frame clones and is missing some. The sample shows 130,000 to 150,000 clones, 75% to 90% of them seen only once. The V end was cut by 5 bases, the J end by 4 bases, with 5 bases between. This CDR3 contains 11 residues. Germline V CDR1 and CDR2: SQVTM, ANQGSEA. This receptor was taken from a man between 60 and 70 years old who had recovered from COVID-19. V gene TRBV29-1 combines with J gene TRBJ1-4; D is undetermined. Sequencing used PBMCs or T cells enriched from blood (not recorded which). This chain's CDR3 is CSVSYNEKLFF. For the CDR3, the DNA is TGCAGCGTTTCTTATAATGAAAAACTGTTTTTT.